These 10 T cell receptor beta chains came from one sample sequenced in a study of post-analysis software for immune sequencing data (dated by TCRdb to 2014 to 2015). Study-wide findings and limitations: Significantly higher frequencies in patients than in controls were found for roughly 5 TRBV segments, including TRBV5-6, TRBV5-1 and TRBV20-1.

Their antigens are not known. Library construction relied on PCR. Sequencing instrument: Illumina HiSeq 2500. Unique molecular identifiers were incorporated into TCR beta cDNA libraries to reduce PCR and sequencing biases. Clones were called with MiXCR by TCRdb after fastp trimmed the public reads at Q25, and only in-frame beta chains were retained. Under each unique CDR3 protein, matching rows form one entry showing the most common genes and DNA. Within this sample are approximately 730,000 distinct CDR3 sequences, with 25% to 30% of them counted one time only. Of the sample, 0.5% to 0.6% is held by the ten largest clones. Sequences were obtained from blood. These receptors all stem from a girl between 10 and 17 years old with multiple sclerosis.

J is TRBJ2-5 and V is TRBV20-1; no firm D call. This CDR3 region has 13 residues. V was trimmed by 5 bases and J by 2 bases, leaving 12 bases between them. Germline V CDR1 and CDR2: DFQATT, SNEGSKA (reference sequence). CDR3 in DNA: TGCAGTGCTCTACAAGGTGGACAAGAGACCCAGTACTTC. This sequence encodes CSALQGGQETQYF.

This clonotype was recorded many times. The chain has TRBV4-2 and TRBJ2-3; D remains ambiguous. The CDR3 loop spans 16 amino acids. V dropped 0 bases and J dropped 5 bases, with 15 bases sitting between them. Germline values: CDR1 LGHNA, CDR2 YNFKEQ. The CDR3 DNA is TGTGCCAGCAGCCAAGAAGGCGTCCCTCGGGTAGATACGCAGTATTTT. Its protein is CASSQEGVPRVDTQYF.

A remark on this clonotype: A much larger clone is a single base away; this may be a read error. CDR3 region: CSVELGVETQFF. The CDR3 DNA reads TGCAGCGTTGAATTGGGGGTGGAGACCCAGTTCTTC. The chain uses TRBV29-1 and TRBJ2-1; tentatively, D is TRBD1 or TRBD2 (5 bases each). Trimming removed 2 bases at V and 13 bases at J, with 15 bases between. The CDR3 loop spans 12 amino acids. CDR1 SQVTM and CDR2 ANQGSEA come from the germline V gene.

A word on this clonotype: The DNA is left out, because the CDR3 cannot be placed on it with certainty; the CDR3 is given as TCRdb lists it. V is TRBV11-2 and J is TRBJ1-5; TRBD1 reflects the table's D call only, with no check against the DNA. The CDR3 adds up to 24 amino acids, both ends counted. CDR1 SGHAT and CDR2 FQNNGV come from the germline V gene. The CDR3 loop reads CASSLETVYEQYFGAGTPDQPQHF.

This chain links TRBV11-2 with TRBJ2-3; 9 bases are a match to TRBD2. V dropped 5 bases and J dropped 3; count of bases not matched to a gene: 9. This CDR3 is 16 amino acids long. Germline V gene lookup returns CDR1 SGHAT and CDR2 FQNNGV. CDR3 nucleotide sequence: TGTGCCAGCAGCCTTGTCGGAGCGGGGGGAACAGATACGCAGTATTTT. This gives the protein CASSLVGAGGTDTQYF.

This clonotype has just a few counts. The gene calls are TRBV10-3 and TRBJ2-3, with 10 bases identical to TRBD2. Trimming took 5 bases from V and 2 from J; bases not matched to a gene: 4. The CDR3 has 15 amino acids. The germline V gene encodes CDR1 ENHRY and CDR2 SYGVKD. The CDR3 is CAISPGLAFTDTQYF. In nucleotides, the CDR3 is TGTGCCATCAGTCCGGGACTAGCGTTCACAGATACGCAGTATTTT.

J is TRBJ2-7 and V is TRBV27, with D uncertain. Germline V lookup: CDR1 MNHEY, CDR2 SMNVEV (reference sequence). V gave up 8 bases and J gave up 0 bases, with 8 bases separating them. The CDR3 is 12 amino acids. CDR3 DNA: TGTGCCAGCGCCCACAACTCCTACGAGCAGTACTTC. It translates to CASAHNSYEQYF.

The CDR3 sequence is CASRARTSLDEQYF. CDR3 sequence (DNA): TGTGCCAGCAGGGCCCGGACTAGCCTCGACGAGCAGTACTTC. The chain has TRBV7-2 and TRBJ2-7, with TRBD2 identical over 8 bases. Germline V gives CDR1 SGHTA, CDR2 FQGNSA. This CDR3 has 14 residues. V was clipped by 6 bases and J by 5 bases; unmatched bases: 9.

The rearrangement uses TRBV11-2 and TRBJ2-3; D gene uncertain. CDR1 is SGHAT and CDR2 is FQNNGV in the germline V gene. CDR3 length: 17 residues. V was cut by 5 bases and J by 2 bases, with 20 bases left in between. For the CDR3, the DNA is TGTGCCAGCAGCGGCCCCGCCCGATGGTCCCTCACAGATACGCAGTATTTT. This translates into CASSGPARWSLTDTQYF.

This clonotype was seen more than once but under ten times. The chain combines TRBV20-1 with TRBJ2-2, with D perhaps TRBD2 (6 bases). V lost 0 bases and J lost 0, with 11 bases in between. Germline V gives CDR1 DFQATT, CDR2 SNEGSKA (reference sequence). The CDR3 has 16 residues. CDR3 bases: TGCAGTGCTAGAGATTTGCAGCGGGCGAACACCGGGGAGCTGTTTTTT. Its protein product is CSARDLQRANTGELFF.